These 8 T cell receptor beta chains share one sample of origin, sequenced in a study of T-cell reconstitution after alpha-beta-depleted transplantation in children. Unique molecular identifiers were used to barcode this TCRbeta library. MiXCR, run by TCRdb on the PCR reads, gives a single entry per CDR3 protein. Of hundreds of thousands of distinct CDR3 sequences in the sample, around 14% were seen once. The material was PBMCs, obtained before TCRalphabeta/CD19-depleted stem cell transplant. These receptors all stem from a girl aged 2-10 years with congenital amegakaryocytic thrombocytopenia, due to receive a stem cell transplant.

The J gene is TRBJ2-1, the V gene TRBV20-1; 14 bases fit TRBD2. The CDR3 length is 17 residues. J gave up 15 bases and V 0 bases, and 16 bases lay outside the gene matches. The germline gives CDR1 DFQATT, CDR2 SNEGSKA (reference sequence). CDR3 in amino acids: CSARDQLTGNGLAGGFF. CDR3 DNA sequence: TGCAGTGCTAGAGATCAGCTAACAGGGAACGGACTAGCGGGAGGGTTCTTC.

This clonotype has more than one count but fewer than ten. The V and J genes are TRBV20-1 and TRBJ2-7; D might be TRBD1 (8 bases). CDR3 length: 14 residues. The germline gives CDR1 DFQATT, CDR2 SNEGSKA (reference sequence). Trimming shortened V by 3 bases and J by 6 bases, and 18 bases separated the two germline ends. The CDR3 coding sequence is TGCAGTGCTAGGGTCAGGACAGGGAGGGGCGAGCAGTACTTC. It translates to CSARVRTGRGEQYF.

This chain links TRBV20-1 with TRBJ2-3, with a tentative D call TRBD1 (6 bases). Trimming stripped 0 bases from V and 2 bases from J, with 12 bases between. The CDR3 length is 15 residues. From germline, CDR1 is DFQATT and CDR2 SNEGSKA (reference sequence). The CDR3 sequence is CSAREAGVLTDTQYF. The CDR3 DNA follows: TGCAGTGCTAGAGAGGCAGGGGTCCTCACAGATACGCAGTATTTT.

This clonotype was seen ten or more times. V and J are TRBV10-3 and TRBJ2-7; D remains unclear. The CDR3 consists of 13 residues. Trimming pared 0 bases from V and 2 bases from J, leaving 5 bases between. Per the germline V gene, CDR1 is ENHRY and CDR2 is SYGVKD. This CDR3 is CAISESAAYEQYF. CDR3 coding DNA: TGTGCCATCAGTGAGTCAGCAGCCTACGAGCAGTACTTC.

The genes are TRBV28 and TRBJ2-2; D is possibly TRBD1 or TRBD2 (6 bases each). Trimming left V 7 bases short and J 3 bases short, with 12 bases between. Germline CDR1 and CDR2: MDHEN and SYDVKM. CDR3 length: 14 amino acids. This CDR3 reads CASISRGHTGELFF. The CDR3 DNA reads as TGTGCCAGCATCTCCCGGGGGCACACCGGGGAGCTGTTTTTT.

This clonotype turned up a few times. The V and J genes are TRBV7-8 and TRBJ2-3; D possibly matches TRBD1 or TRBD2 (6 bases each). Trimming stripped 1 base from V and 0 bases from J, with 11 bases between. The CDR3 has 16 amino acids. Looked up from germline, CDR1 is SGHVS and CDR2 is FQNEAQ. In DNA form, the CDR3 reads TGTGCCAGCAGCTTAGAGGGGGGTCCTAGCACAGATACGCAGTATTTT. Protein sequence: CASSLEGGPSTDTQYF.

The chain uses TRBV7-9 and TRBJ2-1; D remains unclear. The CDR3 length is 11 residues. Trimming removed 4 bases at V and 12 bases at J, with 10 bases between. The germline V gene has CDR1 SEHNR and CDR2 FQNEAQ (reference sequence). This CDR3 is CASSSGSWQFF. CDR3 DNA: TGTGCCAGCAGCTCCGGAAGTTGGCAGTTCTTC.

This clonotype was recorded at least ten times. The chain uses TRBV20-1 and TRBJ2-1; 10 bases align to TRBD2. The V segment lost 5 bases and the J segment 0 bases; nucleotides outside the gene matches: 10. This CDR3 has 17 residues. Germline CDR1 and CDR2: DFQATT and SNEGSKA (reference sequence). The CDR3 DNA sequence: TGCAGTGCTCAAATCAGTAGCGGGAGGAGCTCCTACAATGAGCAGTTCTTC. It encodes CSAQISSGRSSYNEQFF.